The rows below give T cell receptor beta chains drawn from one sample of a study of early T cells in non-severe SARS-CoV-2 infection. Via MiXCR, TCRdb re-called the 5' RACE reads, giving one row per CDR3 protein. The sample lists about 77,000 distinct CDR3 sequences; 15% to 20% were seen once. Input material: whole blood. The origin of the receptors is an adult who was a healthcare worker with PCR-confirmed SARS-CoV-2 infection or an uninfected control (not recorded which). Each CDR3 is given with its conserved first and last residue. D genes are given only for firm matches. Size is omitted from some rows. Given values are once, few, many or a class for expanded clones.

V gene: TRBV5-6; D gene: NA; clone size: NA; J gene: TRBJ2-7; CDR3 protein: CASSDRGLSSYEQYF; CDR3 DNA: TGTGCCAGCAGCGACCGGGGGTTGAGCTCCTACGAGCAGTACTTC
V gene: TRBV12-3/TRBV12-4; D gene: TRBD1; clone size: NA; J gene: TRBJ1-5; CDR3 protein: CASSEQGARNQPQHF; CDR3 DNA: TGTGCCAGCAGTGAACAGGGGGCTAGGAATCAGCCCCAGCATTTT
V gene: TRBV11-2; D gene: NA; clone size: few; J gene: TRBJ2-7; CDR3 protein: CASSLTVNEQYF; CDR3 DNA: TGTGCCAGCAGCTTAACCGTCAACGAGCAGTACTTC
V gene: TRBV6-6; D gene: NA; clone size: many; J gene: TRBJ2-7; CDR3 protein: CASRPAAGPYEQYF; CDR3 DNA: TGTGCCAGCAGGCCCGCGGCAGGGCCCTACGAGCAGTACTTC
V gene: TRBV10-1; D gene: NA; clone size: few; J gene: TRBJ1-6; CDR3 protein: CASSEGTAYNSPLHF; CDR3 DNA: TGCGCCAGCAGTGAGGGGACGGCATATAATTCACCCCTCCACTTT
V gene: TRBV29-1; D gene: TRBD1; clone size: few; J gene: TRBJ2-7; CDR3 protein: CSVAIDRPQGEQYF; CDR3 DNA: TGCAGCGTTGCGATTGACAGGCCACAGGGGGAGCAGTACTTC
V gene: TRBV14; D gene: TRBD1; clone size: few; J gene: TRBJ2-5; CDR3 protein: CASSQLQGSETQYF; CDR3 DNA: TGTGCCAGCAGCCAACTACAGGGGAGTGAGACCCAGTACTTC
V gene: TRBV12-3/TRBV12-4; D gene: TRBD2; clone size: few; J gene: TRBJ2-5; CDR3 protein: CASSSRTRIETQYF; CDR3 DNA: TGTGCCAGCAGTTCTAGGACTAGGATCGAGACCCAGTACTTC
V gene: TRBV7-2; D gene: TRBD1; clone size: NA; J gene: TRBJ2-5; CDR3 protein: CASSFQGAQETQYF; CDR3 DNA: TGTGCCAGCAGCTTCCAGGGGGCCCAAGAGACCCAGTACTTC
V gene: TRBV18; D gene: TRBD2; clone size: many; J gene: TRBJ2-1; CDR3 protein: CASSPPAGGSFTHNEQFF; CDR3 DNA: TGTGCCAGCTCACCACCAGCGGGAGGAAGTTTTACGCACAATGAGCAGTTCTTC
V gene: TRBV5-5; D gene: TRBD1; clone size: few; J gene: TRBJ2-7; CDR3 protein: CASSLPGQEDEQYF; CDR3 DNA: TGTGCCAGCAGCTTACCGGGACAGGAAGACGAGCAGTACTTC
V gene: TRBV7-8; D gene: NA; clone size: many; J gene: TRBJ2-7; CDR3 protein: CASSLGLEGAYEQYF; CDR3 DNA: TGTGCCAGCAGCTTAGGTCTGGAGGGGGCCTACGAGCAGTACTTC
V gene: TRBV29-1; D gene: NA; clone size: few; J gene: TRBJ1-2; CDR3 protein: CSVGDSMVHGYTF; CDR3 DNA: TGCAGCGTTGGAGACTCCATGGTGCATGGCTACACCTTC
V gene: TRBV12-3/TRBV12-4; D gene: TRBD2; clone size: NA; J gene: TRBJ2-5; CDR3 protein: CASSISGGPKTQYF; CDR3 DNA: TGTGCCAGCAGCATTTCGGGGGGGCCGAAGACCCAGTACTTC
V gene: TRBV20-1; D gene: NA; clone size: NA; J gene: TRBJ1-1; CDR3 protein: CSAPLRGNTEAFF; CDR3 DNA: TGCAGTGCGCCATTAAGGGGGAACACTGAAGCTTTCTTT
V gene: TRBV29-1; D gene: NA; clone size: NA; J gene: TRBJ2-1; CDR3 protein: CSVEGAGYNEQFF; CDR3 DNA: TGCAGCGTGGAGGGCGCGGGCTACAATGAGCAGTTCTTC
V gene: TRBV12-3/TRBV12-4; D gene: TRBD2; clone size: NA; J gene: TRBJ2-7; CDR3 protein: CASSPQAGGISYEQYF; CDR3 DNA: TGTGCCAGCAGCCCCCAGGCGGGAGGAATCTCCTACGAGCAGTACTTC
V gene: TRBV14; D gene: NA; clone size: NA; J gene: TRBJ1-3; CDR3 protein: CASSQSSRGSRSGNTIYF; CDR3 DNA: TGTGCCAGCAGCCAATCCTCGAGGGGCTCCCGCTCTGGAAACACCATATATTTT
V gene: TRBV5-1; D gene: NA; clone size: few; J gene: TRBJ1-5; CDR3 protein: CASSLGTAGGHQPQHF; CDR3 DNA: TGCGCCAGCAGCTTAGGAACGGCCGGGGGGCATCAGCCCCAGCATTTT
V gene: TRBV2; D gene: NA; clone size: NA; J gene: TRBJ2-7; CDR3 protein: CASRGGSSYEQYF; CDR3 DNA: TGTGCCAGCAGGGGCGGAAGCTCCTACGAGCAGTACTTC
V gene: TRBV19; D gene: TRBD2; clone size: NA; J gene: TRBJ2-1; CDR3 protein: CASRDPGTTYNEQFF; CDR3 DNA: TGTGCCAGTAGGGACCCCGGGACTACCTACAATGAGCAGTTCTTC
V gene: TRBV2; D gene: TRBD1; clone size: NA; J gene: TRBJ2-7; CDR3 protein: CASKEGQLYEQYF; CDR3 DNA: TGTGCCAGCAAAGAGGGACAGCTTTACGAGCAGTACTTC
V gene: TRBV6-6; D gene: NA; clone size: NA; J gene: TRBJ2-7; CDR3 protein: CASSLRFPLVEQYF; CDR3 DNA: TGTGCCAGCAGCCTGCGGTTCCCCTTAGTCGAGCAGTACTTC
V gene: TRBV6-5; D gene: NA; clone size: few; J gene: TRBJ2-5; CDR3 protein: CASSYGWQGQKETQYF; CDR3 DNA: TGTGCCAGCAGTTACGGTTGGCAGGGGCAAAAAGAGACCCAGTACTTC
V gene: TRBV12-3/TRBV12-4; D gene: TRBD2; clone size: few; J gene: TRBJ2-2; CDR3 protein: CASDRAGEVGELFF; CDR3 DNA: TGTGCCAGCGACCGAGCGGGAGAGGTCGGGGAGCTGTTTTTT
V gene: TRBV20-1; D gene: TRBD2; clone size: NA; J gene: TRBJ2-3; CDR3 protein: CSALGLAGGRDSSDTQYF; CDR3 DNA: TGCAGTGCTCTGGGACTAGCGGGGGGCCGAGATAGTTCAGATACGCAGTATTTT
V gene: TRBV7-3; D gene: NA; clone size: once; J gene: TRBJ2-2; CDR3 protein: CASSPLTGELFF; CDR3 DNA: TGTGCCAGCAGCCCCCTGACCGGGGAGCTGTTTTTT
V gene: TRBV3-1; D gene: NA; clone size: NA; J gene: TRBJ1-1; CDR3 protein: CASSHTGREAFF; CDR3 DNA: TGTGCCAGCAGCCATACCGGGCGCGAAGCTTTCTTT
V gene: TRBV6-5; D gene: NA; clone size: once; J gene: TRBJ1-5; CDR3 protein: CASSHSGVLPNQPQHF; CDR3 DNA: TGTGCCAGCAGCCACTCGGGGGTACTTCCCAATCAGCCCCAGCATTTT
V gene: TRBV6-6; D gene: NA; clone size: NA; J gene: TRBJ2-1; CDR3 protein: CASRPGWGGISEQFF; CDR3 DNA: TGTGCCAGCAGGCCCGGTTGGGGCGGGATCAGTGAGCAGTTCTTC
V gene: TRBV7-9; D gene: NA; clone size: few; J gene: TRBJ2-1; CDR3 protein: CASSFEQGGEQFF; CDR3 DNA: TGTGCCAGCAGCTTTGAGCAGGGCGGTGAGCAGTTCTTC
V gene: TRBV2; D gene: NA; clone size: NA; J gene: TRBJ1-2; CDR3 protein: CASRLQQGLNYGYTF; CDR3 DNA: TGTGCCAGCAGGTTACAACAGGGACTTAACTATGGCTACACCTTC
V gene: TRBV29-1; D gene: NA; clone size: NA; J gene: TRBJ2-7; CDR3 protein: CSVQAMGLGDEQYF; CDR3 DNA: TGCAGCGTCCAGGCTATGGGGCTCGGGGACGAGCAGTACTTC
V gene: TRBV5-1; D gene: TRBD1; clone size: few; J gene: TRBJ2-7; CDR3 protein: CASSTEGQAYEQYF; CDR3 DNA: TGCGCCAGCAGCACCGAGGGACAGGCCTACGAGCAGTACTTC
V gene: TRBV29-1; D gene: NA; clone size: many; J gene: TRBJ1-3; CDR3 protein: CSVDPGAGNTIYF; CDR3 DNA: TGCAGCGTTGATCCAGGGGCTGGAAACACCATATATTTT
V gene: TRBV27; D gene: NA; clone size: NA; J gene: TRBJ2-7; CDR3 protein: CASSPRTVSYEQYF; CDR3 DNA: TGTGCCAGCAGTCCCAGGACTGTCTCCTACGAGCAGTACTTC
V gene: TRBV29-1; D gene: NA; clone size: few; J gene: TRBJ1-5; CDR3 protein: CSVGQTGPQHF; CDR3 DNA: TGCAGCGTAGGACAGACCGGGCCCCAGCATTTT
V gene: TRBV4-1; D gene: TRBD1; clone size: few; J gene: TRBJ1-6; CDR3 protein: CASSQDPDRRNSPLHF; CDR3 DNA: TGCGCCAGCAGCCAAGACCCGGACAGGAGAAATTCACCCCTCCACTTT
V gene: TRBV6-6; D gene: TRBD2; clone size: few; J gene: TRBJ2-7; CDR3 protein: CASRWGGWEQYF; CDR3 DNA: TGTGCCAGCCGCTGGGGGGGATGGGAGCAGTACTTC
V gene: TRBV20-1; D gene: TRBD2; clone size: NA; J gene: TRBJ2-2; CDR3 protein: CSASVSGSGELFF; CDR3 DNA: TGCAGTGCTAGTGTTAGCGGGTCCGGGGAGCTGTTTTTT
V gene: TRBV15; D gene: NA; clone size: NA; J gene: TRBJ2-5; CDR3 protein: CATSAGEETQYF; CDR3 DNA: TGTGCCACCAGCGCAGGGGAGGAGACCCAGTACTTC
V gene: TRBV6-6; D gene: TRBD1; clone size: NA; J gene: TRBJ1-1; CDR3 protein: CAVYRGTEAFF; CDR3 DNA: TGTGCCGTGTACAGGGGCACTGAAGCTTTCTTT
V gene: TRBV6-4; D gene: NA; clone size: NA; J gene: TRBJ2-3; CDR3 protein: CASSVSRTDTQYF; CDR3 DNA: TGTGCCAGCAGTGTCTCCCGCACAGATACGCAGTATTTT
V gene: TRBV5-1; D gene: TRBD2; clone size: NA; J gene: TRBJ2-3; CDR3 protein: CASSLLAGASTDTQYF; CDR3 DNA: TGCGCCAGCAGCTTACTAGCGGGGGCTAGCACAGATACGCAGTATTTT
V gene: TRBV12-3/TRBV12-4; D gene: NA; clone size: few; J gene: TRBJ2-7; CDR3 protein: CASSSPPSRSEQYF; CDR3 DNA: TGTGCCAGCAGTTCCCCCCCTAGCAGGTCCGAGCAGTACTTC
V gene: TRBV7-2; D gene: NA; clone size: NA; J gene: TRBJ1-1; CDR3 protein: CASSPASREAFF; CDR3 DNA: TGTGCCAGCAGCCCGGCCAGCCGCGAAGCTTTCTTT
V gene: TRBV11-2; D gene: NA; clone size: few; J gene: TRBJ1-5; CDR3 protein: CASSSRGSSTPQPQHF; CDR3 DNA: TGTGCCAGCAGCTCAAGGGGGAGTTCCACCCCTCAGCCCCAGCATTTT
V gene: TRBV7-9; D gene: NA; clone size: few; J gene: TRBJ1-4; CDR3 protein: CASSPVSQKLFF; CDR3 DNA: TGTGCCAGCAGCCCCGTCAGCCAAAAACTGTTTTTT
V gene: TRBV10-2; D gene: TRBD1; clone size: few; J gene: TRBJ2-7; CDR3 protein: CASAPHLGTGFPTF; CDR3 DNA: TGCGCCAGCGCCCCCCACCTCGGGACAGGTTTTCCTACCTTC